This TCR beta chain was sequenced for a study of T cells expressing NK-cell markers. TCRdb derives one entry per CDR3 protein from the 5' RACE reads, leaving out DNA. Its table lists about 400,000 distinct CDR3 sequences. The CDR3 is made up of 12 amino acids. Germline V gives CDR1 DFQATT, CDR2 SNEGSKA (reference sequence). The TCR sequence derives from a woman aged 45-60 years in good health. V gene TRBV20-1 combines with J gene TRBJ2-4. Sequenced input: blood T cells: a sorted CD56 or NKG2C T cell subset, CD4+ or CD8+ T cells, or bulk PBMC T cells (not recorded which). The CDR3: CSARGTKNIQYF.